This TCR beta chain was captured by sequencing in a study of T cell changes during pregnancy in multiple sclerosis (dated by TCRdb to between 2019 and 2020). About the investigation overall: Changes in the T cell repertoire over the course of pregnancy were examined in this study in women with multiple sclerosis.

The cysteine opens and the phenylalanine closes a CDR3 of 14 amino acids. Just the 42-base CDR3 DNA is kept, in frame starting at base 1. Trimmed from V: 6 bases; trimmed from J: 9 bases; junction bases lacking a gene match: 5. As encoded in the germline V gene, CDR1 is MNHNS while CDR2 is SASEGT. The library was obtained by the immunoSEQ multiplex PCR assay. TCRdb carries this immuneACCESS record with in-frame sequences only. Its versions omit some clonotypes, under half of them owing to an unresolved V gene in the studies checked, with the rest unexplained. This sample comprises about 29,000 clones, about 91% of them detected only once. The ten largest clones add up to less than 8% of the sample. This clone was seen just once. Its cognate antigen has yet to be identified. Base qualities are not at hand, and no much larger clone is one base apart.

The rearranged segments are TRBV6-1 and TRBJ2-1; 13 middle bases align to TRBD2. Specimen: CD8+ T cells from peripheral blood mononuclear cells, collected after pregnancy. This TCR was sampled from a female donor with multiple sclerosis, enrolled in a pregnancy study. The nucleotide sequence is given as TGTGCCAGCAGCCAGACTAGCGGGAGGACTGAGCAGTTCTTC. Translated, this is CASSQTSGRTEQFF.